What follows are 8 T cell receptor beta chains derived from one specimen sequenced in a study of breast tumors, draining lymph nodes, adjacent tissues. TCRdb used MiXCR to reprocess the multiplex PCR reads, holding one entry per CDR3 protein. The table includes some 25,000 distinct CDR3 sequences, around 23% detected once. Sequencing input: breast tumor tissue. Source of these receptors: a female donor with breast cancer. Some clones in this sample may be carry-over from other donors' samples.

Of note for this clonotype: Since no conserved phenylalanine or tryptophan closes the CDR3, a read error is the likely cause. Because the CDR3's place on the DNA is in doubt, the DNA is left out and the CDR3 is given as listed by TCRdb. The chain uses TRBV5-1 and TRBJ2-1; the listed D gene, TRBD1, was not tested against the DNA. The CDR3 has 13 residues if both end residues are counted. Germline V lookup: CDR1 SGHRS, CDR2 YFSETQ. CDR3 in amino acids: CASRSGVWGEQLL.

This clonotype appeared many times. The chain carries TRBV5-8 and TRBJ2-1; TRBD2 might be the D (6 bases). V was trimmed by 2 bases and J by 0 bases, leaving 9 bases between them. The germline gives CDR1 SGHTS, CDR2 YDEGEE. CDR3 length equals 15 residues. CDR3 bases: TGTGCCAGCAGCTTCGGGAGTGCCTCCTACAATGAGCAGTTCTTC. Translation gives CASSFGSASYNEQFF.

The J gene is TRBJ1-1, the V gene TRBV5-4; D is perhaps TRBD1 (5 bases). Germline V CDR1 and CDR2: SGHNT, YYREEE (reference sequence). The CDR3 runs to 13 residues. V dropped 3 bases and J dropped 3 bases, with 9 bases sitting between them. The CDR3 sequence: CASSWDRYTEAFF. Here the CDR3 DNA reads TGTGCCAGCAGCTGGGACCGGTACACTGAAGCTTTCTTT.

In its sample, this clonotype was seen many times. CDR3 DNA sequence: TGTGCCAGCAGACCCTACAGGGGGCTGGGTCAGCAGTTCTTC. Protein: CASRPYRGLGQQFF. This chain connects TRBV28 to TRBJ2-1; 9 nucleotides agree with TRBD1. The CDR3 is made up of 14 amino acids. Germline lookup yields CDR1 MDHEN and CDR2 SYDVKM. Germline trimming cut 6 bases from V and 11 bases from J; bases unmatched to any gene: 11. The entire variable domain, with the rest obtained from reference TRBV28 and TRBJ2-1, is as follows: DVKVTQSSRYLVKRTGEKVFLECVQDMDHENMFWYRQDPGLGLRLIYFSYDVKMKEKGDIPEGYSVSREKKERFSLILESASTNQTSMYLCASRPYRGLGQQFFGPGTRLTVL.

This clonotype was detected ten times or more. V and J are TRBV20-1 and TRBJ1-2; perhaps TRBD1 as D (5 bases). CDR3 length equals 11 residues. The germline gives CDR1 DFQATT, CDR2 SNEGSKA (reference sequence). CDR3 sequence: CSPQAGDGYTF. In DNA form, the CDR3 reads TGCAGCCCCCAAGCGGGGGATGGCTACACCTTC.

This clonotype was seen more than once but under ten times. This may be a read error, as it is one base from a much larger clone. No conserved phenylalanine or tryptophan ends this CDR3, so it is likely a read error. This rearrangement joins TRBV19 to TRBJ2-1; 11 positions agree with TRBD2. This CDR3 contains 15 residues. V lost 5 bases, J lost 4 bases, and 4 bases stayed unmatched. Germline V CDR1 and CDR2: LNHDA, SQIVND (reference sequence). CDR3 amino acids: CASSFRLAGYNEQFL. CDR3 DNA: TGTGCCAGTAGTTTCCGACTAGCGGGGTACAATGAGCAGTTCCTC.

The chain's CDR3 is CSANTGRKQETQYF. In nucleotides, the CDR3 is TGCAGTGCGAATACCGGACGCAAGCAAGAGACCCAGTACTTC. The chain has TRBV20-1 and TRBJ2-5; no reliable D call. V was clipped by 6 bases and J by 2 bases, with 16 bases between them. Per the germline V gene, CDR1 is DFQATT and CDR2 is SNEGSKA (reference sequence). The CDR3 totals 14 residues.

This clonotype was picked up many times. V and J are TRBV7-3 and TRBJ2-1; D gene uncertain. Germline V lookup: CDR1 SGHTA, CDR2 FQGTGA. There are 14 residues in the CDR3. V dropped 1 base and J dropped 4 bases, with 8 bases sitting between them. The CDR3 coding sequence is TGTGCCAGCAGCTTAAGGGGTGGATACAATGAGCAGTTCTTC. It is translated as CASSLRGGYNEQFF.